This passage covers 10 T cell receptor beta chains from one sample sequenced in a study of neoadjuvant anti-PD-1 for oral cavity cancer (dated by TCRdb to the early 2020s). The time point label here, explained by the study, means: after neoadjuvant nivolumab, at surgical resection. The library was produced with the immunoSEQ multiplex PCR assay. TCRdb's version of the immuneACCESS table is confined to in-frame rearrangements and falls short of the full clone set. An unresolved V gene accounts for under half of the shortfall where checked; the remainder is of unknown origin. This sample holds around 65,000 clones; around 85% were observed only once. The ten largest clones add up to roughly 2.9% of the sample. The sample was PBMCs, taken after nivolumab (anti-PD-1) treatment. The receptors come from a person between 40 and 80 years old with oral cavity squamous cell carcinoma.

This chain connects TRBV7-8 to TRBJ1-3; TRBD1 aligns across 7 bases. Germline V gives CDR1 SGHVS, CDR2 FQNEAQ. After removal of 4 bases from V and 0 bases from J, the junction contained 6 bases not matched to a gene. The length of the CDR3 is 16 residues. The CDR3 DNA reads TGTGCCAGCAGCTATGGACAGGACTCCTCTGGAAACACCATATATTTT. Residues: CASSYGQDSSGNTIYF.

The CDR3 reads CASWGKGEVNQPQHF. The CDR3 DNA follows: TGTGCCAGCTGGGGTAAAGGGGAAGTAAATCAGCCCCAGCATTTT. The chain recombines TRBV28 with TRBJ1-5; a weak D match, TRBD1 (5 bases). CDR3 length: 15 residues. The germline CDR1 and CDR2 sequences are MDHEN and SYDVKM. V was cut by 8 bases and J by 4 bases, with 18 bases left in between.

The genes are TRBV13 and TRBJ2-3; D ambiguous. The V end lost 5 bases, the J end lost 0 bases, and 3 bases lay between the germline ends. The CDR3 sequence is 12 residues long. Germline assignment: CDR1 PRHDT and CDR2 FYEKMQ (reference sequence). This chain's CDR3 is CASSPSTDTQYF. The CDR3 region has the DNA TGTGCCAGCAGCCCGAGCACAGATACGCAGTATTTT.

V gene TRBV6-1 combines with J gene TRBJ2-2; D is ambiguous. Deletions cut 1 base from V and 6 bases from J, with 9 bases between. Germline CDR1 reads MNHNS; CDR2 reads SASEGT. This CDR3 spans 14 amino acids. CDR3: CASSEDTAPGELFF. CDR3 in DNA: TGTGCCAGCAGTGAAGACACTGCCCCCGGGGAGCTGTTTTTT.

The DNA of the CDR3 is TGTGCCAGCAGCGGGGCGGGAGGATTGTACGGTCGTACAGATACGCAGTATTTT. Translating gives CASSGAGGLYGRTDTQYF. This rearrangement joins TRBV9 to TRBJ2-3, with TRBD2 matching over 8 bases. Trimming removed 3 bases from V and 3 bases from J; junction bases left unmatched: 15. The germline CDR1 and CDR2 sequences are SGDLS and YYNGEE. CDR3 length: 18 residues.

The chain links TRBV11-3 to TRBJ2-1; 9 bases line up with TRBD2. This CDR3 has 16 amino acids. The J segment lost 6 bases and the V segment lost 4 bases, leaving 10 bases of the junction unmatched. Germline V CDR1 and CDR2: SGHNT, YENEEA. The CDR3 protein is CASSSESGGSVNEQFF. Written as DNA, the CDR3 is TGTGCCAGCAGCTCGGAGAGCGGGGGGAGCGTCAATGAGCAGTTCTTC.

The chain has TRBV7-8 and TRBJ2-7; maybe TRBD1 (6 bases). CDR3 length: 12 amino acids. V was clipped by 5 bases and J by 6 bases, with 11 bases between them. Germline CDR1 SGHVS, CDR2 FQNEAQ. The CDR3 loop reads CASSATGFEQYF. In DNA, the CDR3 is TGTGCCAGCAGCGCCACAGGGTTCGAGCAGTACTTC.

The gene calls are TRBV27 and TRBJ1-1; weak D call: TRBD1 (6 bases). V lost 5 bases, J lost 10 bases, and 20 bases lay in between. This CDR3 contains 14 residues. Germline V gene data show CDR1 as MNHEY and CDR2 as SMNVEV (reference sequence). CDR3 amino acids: CASSDRQDRVGAFF. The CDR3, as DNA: TGTGCCAGCAGTGACCGACAGGATCGGGTCGGAGCTTTCTTT.

The chain's CDR3 is CASSIIAGGPYEQYF. The CDR3 nucleotides are TGTGCCAGTAGTATAATAGCGGGAGGACCCTACGAGCAGTACTTC. The chain joins TRBV19 to TRBJ2-7; 10 bases agree with TRBD2. This CDR3 is 15 amino acids long. Germline lookup yields CDR1 LNHDA and CDR2 SQIVND (reference sequence). V trimming: 2 bases; J trimming: 2 bases; junction bases outside the gene matches: 3.

In DNA, the CDR3 is TGTGCCAGCATGGGCGGAGCGGGGAGAGATACGCAGTATTTT. Its translation: CASMGGAGRDTQYF. The V and J genes are TRBV2 and TRBJ2-3, with TRBD2 identical over 7 bases. V lost 7 bases, J lost 5 bases, and 9 bases stayed unmatched. Germline CDR1 reads SNHLY; CDR2 reads FYNNEI. The CDR3 runs 14 residues. Using reference TRBV2 and TRBJ2-3 for the parts outside the CDR3, the full variable domain is EPEVTQTPSHQVTQMGQEVILRCVPISNHLYFYWYRQILGQKVEFLVSFYNNEISEKSEIFDDQFSVERPDGSNFTLKIRSTKLEDSAMYFCASMGGAGRDTQYFGPGTRLTVL.